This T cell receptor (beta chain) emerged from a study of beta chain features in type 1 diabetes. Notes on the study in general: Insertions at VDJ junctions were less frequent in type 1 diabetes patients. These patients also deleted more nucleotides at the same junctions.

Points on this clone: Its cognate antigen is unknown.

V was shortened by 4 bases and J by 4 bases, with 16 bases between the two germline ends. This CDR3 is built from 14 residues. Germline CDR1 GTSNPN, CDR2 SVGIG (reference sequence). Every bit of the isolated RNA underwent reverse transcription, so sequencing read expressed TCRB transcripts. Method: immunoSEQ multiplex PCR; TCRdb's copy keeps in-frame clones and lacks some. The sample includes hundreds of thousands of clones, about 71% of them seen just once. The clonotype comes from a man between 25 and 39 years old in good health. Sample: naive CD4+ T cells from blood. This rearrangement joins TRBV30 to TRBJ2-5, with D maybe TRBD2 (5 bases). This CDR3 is CAWNALPGLETQYF. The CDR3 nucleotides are TGTGCCTGGAATGCATTACCGGGGTTAGAGACCCAGTACTTC.